Below, 17 T cell receptor beta chains from the same sample are listed, as sequenced in a study of Ad26.COV2.S vaccination and SARS-CoV-2 variants. The table came from immunoSEQ multiplex PCR; TCRdb's copy has only in-frame clones and leaves some out. The sample consists of hundreds of thousands of clones, around 89% of them appearing once. The sample's treatment: about 20 received Ad26.COV2.S at low or high dose, single or two shots; roughly five received placebo; per-sample allocation not given. Sampling occurred on day 63 after the first vaccine or placebo injection. The sequenced sample was peripheral blood, obtained in a trial of Ad26.COV2.S vaccine versus placebo. These receptors were obtained from a person between 18 and 60 years old who received the Ad26.COV2.S COVID-19 vaccine or a placebo.

The CDR3 loop is CSVEDKMETEAFF. The CDR3 DNA sequence: TGCAGCGTTGAAGATAAAATGGAGACTGAAGCTTTCTTT. The V call is TRBV29-1, the J call TRBJ1-1; no clear D gene. The ends were cut back, 0 bases at V and 5 bases at J, with 10 bases in the middle. CDR1 and CDR2 (germline): SQVTM, ANQGSEA. The CDR3 has 13 amino acids.

The chain carries TRBV12-5 and TRBJ1-5; D might be TRBD1 (5 bases). The CDR3 runs to 16 residues. Germline assignment: CDR1 LGHNT and CDR2 FRNRAP. Trimming removed 1 base from V and 6 bases from J, with 16 bases in between. The DNA of the CDR3 is TGTGCTAGTGGTTTGGCGCAGGGCGGACCCGCTCAGCCCCAGCATTTT. Encoded protein: CASGLAQGGPAQPQHF.

This chain uses TRBV10-3 with TRBJ1-2; TRBD1 aligns across 7 bases. Per germline, CDR1 ENHRY and CDR2 SYGVKD. The CDR3 runs to 15 residues. Germline trimming cut 3 bases from V and 8 bases from J; bases unmatched to any gene: 12. CDR3 protein: CAISEREQGPGGYTF. In nucleotides, the CDR3 is TGTGCCATCAGTGAAAGGGAACAGGGGCCGGGCGGCTACACCTTC.

The gene calls are TRBV18 and TRBJ2-7; TRBD1 is a possible D gene (6 bases). This CDR3 comprises 14 residues. CDR1 is KGHSH and CDR2 is LQKENI in the germline V gene. V was shortened by 5 bases and J by 8 bases, with 19 bases between the two germline ends. CDR3: CASSKTGYRTQQYF. The CDR3 nucleotides are TGTGCCAGCTCAAAAACAGGGTACCGGACCCAGCAGTACTTC.

The genes are TRBV6-2 or TRBV6-3 and TRBJ2-7; TRBD2 is a possible D gene (5 bases). Germline CDR1 is MNHEY and CDR2 is SVGEGT. Between the trimmed V and J ends, which lost 4 bases and 4 bases, there was a span of 14 bases. CDR3 length: 14 residues. This CDR3 is CASSSRARRYEQYF. The CDR3 DNA reads as TGTGCCAGCAGTTCCCGGGCCCGGAGGTACGAGCAGTACTTC.

The chain has TRBV29-1 and TRBJ2-3; D remains ambiguous. CDR1 is SQVTM, CDR2 ANQGSEA, per germline. This CDR3 region has 13 residues. V lost 3 bases, J lost 0 bases, and 7 bases lay in between. CDR3 coding DNA: TGCAGCGTTGACCGGCAGAGCACAGATACGCAGTATTTT. It codes for CSVDRQSTDTQYF.

The genes are TRBV10-3 and TRBJ1-2, with D perhaps TRBD1 (6 bases). The CDR3 totals 16 residues. Germline-derived CDR1 and CDR2 are ENHRY and SYGVKD. V lost 6 bases and J lost 0, with 17 bases in between. CDR3 in amino acids: CAIRAGQGGTNYGYTF. The DNA of the CDR3 is TGTGCCATCAGAGCGGGACAAGGAGGAACTAACTATGGCTACACCTTC.

This chain joins TRBV11-3 and TRBJ2-3; 13 nucleotides agree with TRBD2. Trimming removed 1 base from V and 7 bases from J; junction bases left unmatched: 14. Germline CDR1 is SGHNT and CDR2 is YENEEA. The CDR3 length is 19 residues. The CDR3 DNA follows: TGTGCCAGCAGCTTAGCACTAGCGGGAGGGCATGGTGGGATATATACGCAGTATTTT. Translated, it gives CASSLALAGGHGGIYTQYF.

This chain links TRBV7-9 with TRBJ1-2, with no clear D. Trimming removed 5 bases at V and 3 bases at J, with 13 bases between. CDR3 length equals 14 residues. Germline V gene data show CDR1 as SEHNR and CDR2 as FQNEAQ (reference sequence). Here the CDR3 reads CASSPARTDYGYTF. The CDR3 region has the DNA TGTGCCAGCAGCCCCGCTCGGACGGACTATGGCTACACCTTC.

The chain links TRBV12-3 or TRBV12-4 to TRBJ1-5, with D unresolved. This CDR3 is built from 13 residues. Trimming removed 8 bases from V and 0 bases from J, with 8 bases in between. The chain's CDR3 is CASSRDSNQPQHF. CDR3 bases: TGTGCCAGCTCAAGAGATAGCAATCAGCCCCAGCATTTT.

The chain couples TRBV7-2 to TRBJ1-2; possible D gene TRBD1, 6 bases. V was clipped by 2 bases and J by 4 bases, with 20 bases between them. The CDR3 runs 17 residues. Germline-derived CDR1 and CDR2 are SGHTA and FQGNSA. The CDR3 sequence is CASSLSQDRLPSYGYTF. CDR3 bases: TGTGCCAGCAGCTTATCACAGGACAGACTACCCTCCTATGGCTACACCTTC.

The chain couples TRBV9 to TRBJ1-6; TRBD1 matches 7 bases. Germline V CDR1 and CDR2: SGDLS, YYNGEE. Trimming took 0 bases from V and 10 from J; bases not matched to a gene: 7. This CDR3 is built from 15 residues. As DNA, the CDR3 is TGTGCCAGCAGCGTAGCGGCAGGGGGAGGGTCACCCCTCCACTTT. Its protein is CASSVAAGGGSPLHF.

This clone was recorded once. The chain joins TRBV3-1 (or the pseudogene TRBV3-2) to TRBJ1-5; 7 bases map to TRBD1. CDR3 length: 14 amino acids. Germline V gene sequence: CDR1 LGHDT, CDR2 YNNKEL (reference sequence). V lost 11 bases, J lost 2 bases, and 9 bases stayed unmatched. This CDR3 reads CAVEGARRNQPQHF. CDR3 DNA sequence: TGTGCCGTCGAGGGGGCGAGGCGCAATCAGCCCCAGCATTTT.

This clone has a handful of counts. V is TRBV6-1 and J is TRBJ1-5, with a possible D match to TRBD1 (5 bases). There are 13 residues in the CDR3. Between the trimmed V and J ends, which lost 0 bases and 5 bases, there was a span of 5 bases. Germline loops: CDR1 MNHNS, CDR2 SASEGT. CDR3: CASSEAGDQPQHF. Written as DNA, the CDR3 is TGTGCCAGCAGTGAAGCGGGGGATCAGCCCCAGCATTTT.

Here the CDR3 DNA reads TGTGCCAGCAGCTTACGCGGGGGCACCTACGAGCAGTACTTC. This gives the protein CASSLRGGTYEQYF. The V and J genes are TRBV11-3 and TRBJ2-7; D possibly corresponds to TRBD2 (7 bases). CDR3 length: 14 amino acids. Germline-derived CDR1 and CDR2 are SGHNT and YENEEA. The V and J ends lost 2 bases and 2 bases respectively, with 10 bases between them. The full variable domain, with the rest looked up from reference TRBV11-3 and TRBJ2-7, is EAGVVQSPRYKIIEKKQPVAFWCNPISGHNTLYWYLQNLGQGPELLIRYENEEAVDDSQLPKDRFSAERLKGVDSTLKIQPAELGDSAVYLCASSLRGGTYEQYFGPGTRLTVT.

This chain connects TRBV4-3 to TRBJ2-3, with 11 bases aligning to TRBD1. This CDR3 is built from 18 residues. The V segment lost 4 bases and the J segment 4 bases; nucleotides outside the gene matches: 13. Germline V gives CDR1 LGHNA, CDR2 YSLEER. CDR3 sequence: CASSPRRGGTGGSDTQYF. The CDR3 region has the DNA TGCGCCAGCAGCCCAAGACGAGGAGGGACAGGGGGGTCAGATACGCAGTATTTT.

In regard to this clone: The sample carries other DNA sequences with the same CDR3. The chain carries TRBV9 and TRBJ1-1, with D unresolved. V dropped 0 bases and J dropped 2 bases, with 5 bases sitting between them. The CDR3 has 13 residues. CDR1 is SGDLS, CDR2 YYNGEE, per germline. As DNA, the CDR3 is TGTGCCAGCAGCGTAGTTGATAACACTGAAGCTTTCTTT. Amino acids: CASSVVDNTEAFF.